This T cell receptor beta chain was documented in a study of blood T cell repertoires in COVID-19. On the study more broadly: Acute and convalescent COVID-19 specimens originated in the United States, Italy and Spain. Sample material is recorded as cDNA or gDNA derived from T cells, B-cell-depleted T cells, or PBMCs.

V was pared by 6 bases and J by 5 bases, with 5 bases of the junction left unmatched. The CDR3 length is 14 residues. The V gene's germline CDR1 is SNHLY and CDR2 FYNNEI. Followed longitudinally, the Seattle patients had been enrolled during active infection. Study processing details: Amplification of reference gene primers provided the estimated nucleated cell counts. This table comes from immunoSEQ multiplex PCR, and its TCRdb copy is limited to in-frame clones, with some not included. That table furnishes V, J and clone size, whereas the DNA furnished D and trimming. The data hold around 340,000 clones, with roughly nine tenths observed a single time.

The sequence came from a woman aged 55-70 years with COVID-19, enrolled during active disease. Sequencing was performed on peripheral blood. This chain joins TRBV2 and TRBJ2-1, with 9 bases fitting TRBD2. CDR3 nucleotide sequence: TGTGCCAGCAGCCCGGCGGGGGGGAACAATGAGCAGTTCTTC. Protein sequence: CASSPAGGNNEQFF.